The clone carrying this T cell receptor beta chain was counted at least ten times. This sample was included in a study of response to subunit inactivated influenza vaccine. The CDR3 extends over 12 amino acids. V was pared by 4 bases and J by 4 bases, with 8 bases between. Germline CDR1 reads SGHRS; CDR2 reads YFSETQ. In TCRdb, the RT-PCR reads were re-called with MiXCR into one record per CDR3 protein. Of around 470,000 distinct CDR3 sequences detected, under 8.5% appear once; the ten largest clones hold roughly 13%. The genes are TRBV5-1 and TRBJ1-1, with D perhaps matching TRBD1 (5 bases). The TCR comes from a man between 50 and 69 years old who received an inactivated influenza vaccine. The sequencing here drew on PBMCs from blood, taken less than 30 months after vaccination. This CDR3 is CASSKGSTEAFF. For the CDR3, the DNA is TGCGCCAGCAGCAAGGGGAGCACTGAAGCTTTCTTT.